This TCR beta chain was retrieved from a study of beta chain features in type 1 diabetes. For the study at large: Sorted cells, about 98,000,000 in number, were examined across all samples. Study findings and constraints: Sequencing from cDNA could over-represent high-TCR-expressing cells. All four CD4+ subsets of Type 1 diabetes patients contained TCRB CDR3s that were moderately but significantly shorter. Naive, central memory and regulatory TCRB repertoires appeared more similar among patients than healthy donors.

Expressed TCRB transcripts were sequenced, since all the RNA that had been isolated was reverse transcribed. Method: immunoSEQ multiplex PCR; TCRdb's copy keeps in-frame clones and lacks some. The sample has roughly 250,000 clones, roughly 22% seen once. As to this clone: Its specificity is not known.

Germline lookup yields CDR1 SGHRS and CDR2 YFSETQ. The CDR3 has 14 residues. Trimming cost V 3 bases and J 0 bases; bases outside gene matches: 2. The receptor's source is a woman aged 40 to 55 with type 1 diabetes. Specimen: naive CD4+ T cells from blood. V and J are TRBV5-1 and TRBJ1-2, with 7 nucleotides matching TRBD1. CDR3 region: CASSSTGSNYGYTF. CDR3 sequence (DNA): TGCGCCAGCAGCTCGACAGGGTCTAACTATGGCTACACCTTC.